Following are 8 T cell receptor beta chains from one sample sequenced in a study of cytomegalovirus exposure and HLA in healthy donors (dated by TCRdb to between 2016 and 2019). Library preparation employed the immunoSEQ multiplex PCR assay. For the multiplex PCR, a mixture combining 60 forward primers for TCR Vbeta segments and 13 reverse primers for TCR Jbeta segments was used. TCRdb limited this immuneACCESS table to in-frame rearrangements with V and J called. A share of clones is missing; checked studies link under half to unresolved V genes, and the rest is unexplained. This sample has 82,000 or so clones in its table, and around 10% of those were observed once. Clones ranked in the top ten supply roughly a quarter of the sample. Sequencing used PBMCs. The receptor set was obtained from a man between 60 and 70 years old in good health and CMV-seropositive.

This clone came up a few times. The rearrangement joins TRBV7-9 to TRBJ1-2; D unresolved. This CDR3 contains 13 residues. CDR1 and CDR2 from the germline V gene are SEHNR and FQNEAQ (reference sequence). V lost 7 bases and J lost 7, with 16 bases in between. CDR3 bases: TGTGCCAGCACCTTCGGGGAGAGTGGTGGCTACACCTTC. Its protein product is CASTFGESGGYTF.

The chain has TRBV28 and TRBJ1-5; 8 bases fit TRBD1. This CDR3 has 15 residues. Unmatched junction bases numbered 8, after V lost 5 bases and J lost 5 bases. CDR1 is MDHEN and CDR2 is SYDVKM in the germline V gene. The CDR3 DNA is TGTGCCAGCAGTCCGTCCGGACAGGGCGATCAGCCCCAGCATTTT. This translates into CASSPSGQGDQPQHF.

The J gene is TRBJ1-5, the V gene TRBV18; 12 bases align to TRBD1. V shed 3 bases, J shed 2 bases, and the junction held 2 bases outside the gene matches. The CDR3 contains 16 residues. Germline lookup yields CDR1 KGHSH and CDR2 LQKENI. This chain's CDR3 is CASSPGQGAGNQPQHF. The DNA of the CDR3 is TGTGCCAGCTCACCGGGACAGGGGGCAGGCAATCAGCCCCAGCATTTT.

This clone was seen only a few times. The genes are TRBV15 and TRBJ2-2; D gene uncertain. V lost 2 bases and J lost 5, with 3 bases in between. Germline lookup yields CDR1 LNHNV and CDR2 YYDKDF (reference sequence). This CDR3 is 12 amino acids long. CDR3 in amino acids: CATSRPTGELFF. CDR3 in DNA: TGTGCCACCAGCAGACCTACCGGGGAGCTGTTTTTT.

In this sample, this clone turned up a few times. V usage is TRBV6-6 and J usage is TRBJ2-2, with TRBD1 matching 9 bases. Germline V CDR1 and CDR2: MNHNY, SVGAGI (reference sequence). The CDR3 contains 15 residues. The V and J ends lost 6 bases and 6 bases, in that order; junction bases with no gene match: 8. The CDR3 nucleotides are TGTGCCAGCAGCACCTCACGGACAGGGGCCGGGGAGCTGTTTTTT. This codes for CASSTSRTGAGELFF.

This clone was recorded a few times. The rearrangement uses TRBV6-5 and TRBJ1-1, with a tentative D call TRBD1 (6 bases). Per germline, CDR1 MNHEY and CDR2 SVGAGI. V was cut by 4 bases and J by 3 bases, with 12 bases left in between. This CDR3 is 14 amino acids long. The CDR3 is CASSSQGRDTEAFF. The CDR3 DNA follows: TGTGCCAGCAGTTCACAGGGTCGCGACACTGAAGCTTTCTTT.

This clone appeared a few times. V and J are TRBV6-6 and TRBJ2-7; D may be TRBD1 (6 bases). V lost 6 bases, J lost 4 bases, and 10 bases lay in between. The CDR3 extends over 12 amino acids. CDR1 MNHNY and CDR2 SVGAGI come from the germline V gene (reference sequence). CDR3 bases: TGTGCCAGCAGAGACCAGGGGTACGAGCAGTACTTC. It yields the protein CASRDQGYEQYF.

This clone has a handful of counts. The chain couples TRBV7-2 to TRBJ2-4; D unresolved. Trimming cost V 0 bases and J 8 bases, with 14 bases left between them. This CDR3 is built from 15 residues. Germline CDR1 is SGHTA and CDR2 is FQGNSA. CDR3 loop: CASSLAAGSGYIQYF. CDR3 nucleotides: TGTGCCAGCAGCTTAGCGGCCGGGTCTGGGTACATTCAGTACTTC.